This T cell receptor (beta chain) was retrieved from a study of control samples from healthy donors and cancer patients. Sequencing used immunoSEQ multiplex PCR; TCRdb keeps in-frame clones, though not all of them. The table lists some 130,000 clones, about nine tenths of them singletons, with around 8.2% in the top ten. The CDR3 covers 14 residues. The V gene is TRBV21-1, the J gene TRBJ1-5; the table's D gene call, TRBD1, was not cross checked with the DNA. TRBV21-1 is given as a pseudogene. The receptor comes from a woman aged 25 to 39 in good health. The material sequenced was blood. The CDR3 loop reads CASSIRGKRQPQHF. For the CDR3, the DNA is TGTGCCAGCAGCATTAGGGGTAAGCGTCAGCCCCAGCATTTT.